This TCR beta chain stems from a study of somatic mutations in cytotoxic T cells in rheumatoid arthritis. Study as a whole: Patient blood, 30 ml in EDTA, was obtained immediately after diagnosis and prior to the start of any treatment. Study-level findings and limits: About an eighth of the roughly 65 patients had a largest CD8+ clone above 20% of CD8+ cells.

To note about this clone: Its specificity is not known.

The method was immunoSEQ multiplex PCR; TCRdb's version includes in-frame clones alone and lacks a portion of them. The table records tens of thousands of clones, roughly 74% of them present only once. Germline V gene data show CDR1 as SGHAT and CDR2 as FQNNGV. Trimming pared 6 bases from V and 4 bases from J, leaving 9 bases between. The CDR3 sequence is 12 residues long. The specimen was CD8+ T cells sorted from blood. V usage is TRBV11-2 and J usage is TRBJ2-5; possibly TRBD2 for D (5 bases). The source is an adult with rheumatoid arthritis. Written as DNA, the CDR3 is TGTGCCAGCAGAGCTAGCATAGAGACCCAGTACTTC. Translating it yields CASRASIETQYF. The full variable domain, rest sourced from reference TRBV11-2 and TRBJ2-5, is EAGVAQSPRYKIIEKRQSVAFWCNPISGHATLYWYQQILGQGPKLLIQFQNNGVVDDSQLPKDRFSAERLKGVDSTLKIQPAKLEDSAVYLCASRASIETQYFGPGTRLLVL.